These T cell receptor beta chains were read from a single sample in a study of blood T cell repertoires in COVID-19. Produced via immunoSEQ multiplex PCR; TCRdb's table is partial and in-frame only. The sample holds 300,000 to 350,000 clones, around 90% seen once. The specimen sequenced was PBMCs or T cells enriched from blood (not recorded which). These receptors were collected from a woman under 30 with acute COVID-19. The CDR3 runs from the conserved cysteine through the conserved F or W. The D gene is left open where the match is weak. Size tells how often a clone was seen (once, few, many) or the class of an expanded clone, and some rows leave it out.

J: TRBJ2-1
V: TRBV6-1
size: NA
D: TRBD2
DNA: TGTGCCAGCAGTGAAGGTAGCGGGGCCTACAATGAGCAGTTCTTC
CDR3: CASSEGSGAYNEQFF

J: TRBJ2-7
V: TRBV11-2
size: NA
D: NA
DNA: TGTGCCAGCAGCTTATACGGGACTGCTAACTCCTACGAGCAGTACTTC
CDR3: CASSLYGTANSYEQYF

J: TRBJ1-1
V: TRBV19
size: once
D: NA
DNA: TGTGCCAGTAGCGACAGGAGGAACACTGAAGCTTTCTTT
CDR3: CASSDRRNTEAFF

J: TRBJ2-7
V: TRBV10-2
size: once
D: TRBD2
DNA: TGCGCCAGCAGTGAAACTAGCGGAATCTCCTACGAGCAGTACTTC
CDR3: CASSETSGISYEQYF

J: TRBJ2-1
V: TRBV5-1
size: NA
D: NA
DNA: TGCGCCAGCAGCTTGGCGACAGGTAGCTCCTACAATGAGCAGTTCTTC
CDR3: CASSLATGSSYNEQFF

J: TRBJ2-3
V: TRBV24-1
size: NA
D: TRBD2
DNA: TGTGCCACCAGTGATTGGCGGGAGACAGATACGCAGTATTTT
CDR3: CATSDWRETDTQYF

J: TRBJ2-7
V: TRBV5-1
size: few
D: NA
DNA: TGCGCCAGCAGCTTCCAGGGACACTACGAGCAGTACTTC
CDR3: CASSFQGHYEQYF

J: TRBJ2-1
V: TRBV18
size: once
D: NA
DNA: TGTGCCAGCTCACCAAGCTTATTGAAGTTCTTC
CDR3: CASSPSLLKFF

J: TRBJ1-1
V: TRBV10-3
size: NA
D: NA
DNA: TGTGCCATCACGAACCTTCCCCCAGGCCCGAACACTGAAGCTTTCTTT
CDR3: CAITNLPPGPNTEAFF

J: TRBJ2-7
V: TRBV14
size: NA
D: NA
DNA: TGTGCCAGCAGCCAAGATTCAACATTATCGCTCCCCGAGCAGTACTTC
CDR3: CASSQDSTLSLPEQYF

J: TRBJ2-1
V: TRBV27
size: NA
D: TRBD2
DNA: TGTGCCAGCAGTTTATCGACGGCTAGCGGGAGGGCAAGCAATGAGCAGTTCTTC
CDR3: CASSLSTASGRASNEQFF

J: TRBJ1-2
V: TRBV7-9
size: NA
D: TRBD1
DNA: TGTGCCAGCAGCTTCGGGGGGACAGGGGCCGAAGGCTACACCTTC
CDR3: CASSFGGTGAEGYTF

J: TRBJ2-7
V: TRBV21-1
size: few
D: NA
DNA: TGTGCCAGCAGCAAAAAAAGGACAGGAGCCTACGAGCAGTACTTC
CDR3: CASSKKRTGAYEQYF

J: TRBJ2-3
V: TRBV18
size: NA
D: NA
DNA: TGTGCCAGCTCACCATCCACAGTCCTTAACACAGATACGCAGTATTTT
CDR3: CASSPSTVLNTDTQYF

J: TRBJ2-5
V: TRBV7-6
size: once
D: TRBD1
DNA: TGTGCCAGCAGCTTGACAGGGGAGCAAGAGACCCAGTACTTC
CDR3: CASSLTGEQETQYF

J: TRBJ2-7
V: TRBV2
size: NA
D: TRBD2
DNA: TGTGCCAGCAAGGGTAGCGGGATTAACCGGCGGGGGACCTACGAGCAGTACTTC
CDR3: CASKGSGINRRGTYEQYF

J: TRBJ1-5
V: TRBV27
size: NA
D: TRBD1
DNA: TGTGCCAGCAGTCTGGGGACAGCCAATCAGCCCCAGCATTTT
CDR3: CASSLGTANQPQHF

J: TRBJ2-3
V: TRBV30
size: few
D: NA
DNA: TGTGCCTGGAGTAATGTTTCCTTTAGCACAGATACGCAGTATTTT
CDR3: CAWSNVSFSTDTQYF

J: TRBJ1-3
V: TRBV19
size: NA
D: NA
DNA: TGTGCCAGTACCCCGACATACAGAAACACCATATATTTT
CDR3: CASTPTYRNTIYF

J: TRBJ2-7
V: TRBV27
size: NA
D: NA
DNA: TGTGCCAGCAGTTTAGGAGGAGGGCTGGAGCAGTACTTC
CDR3: CASSLGGGLEQYF

J: TRBJ2-1
V: TRBV7-3
size: NA
D: NA
DNA: TGTGCCAGCAGCTCAGGGACTCGTGAGCAGTTCTTC
CDR3: CASSSGTREQFF

J: TRBJ1-3
V: TRBV11-2
size: NA
D: NA
DNA: TGTGCCAGCAGCGCGGGGGGATCTGGAAACACCATATATTTT
CDR3: CASSAGGSGNTIYF

J: TRBJ1-2
V: TRBV7-2
size: NA
D: NA
DNA: TGTGCCAGCAGCTTAGACAGGGTGGATGGCTACACCTTC
CDR3: CASSLDRVDGYTF